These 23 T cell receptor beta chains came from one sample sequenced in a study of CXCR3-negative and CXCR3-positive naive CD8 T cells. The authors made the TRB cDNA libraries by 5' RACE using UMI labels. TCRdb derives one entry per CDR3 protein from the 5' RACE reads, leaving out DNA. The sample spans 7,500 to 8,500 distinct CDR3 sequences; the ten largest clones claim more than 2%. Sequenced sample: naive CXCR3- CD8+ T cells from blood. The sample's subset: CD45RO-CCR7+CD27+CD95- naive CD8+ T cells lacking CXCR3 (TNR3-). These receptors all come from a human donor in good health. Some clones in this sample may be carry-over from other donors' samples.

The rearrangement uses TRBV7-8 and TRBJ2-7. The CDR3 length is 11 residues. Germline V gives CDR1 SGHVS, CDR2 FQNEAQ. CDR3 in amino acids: CASSHSVEQYF.

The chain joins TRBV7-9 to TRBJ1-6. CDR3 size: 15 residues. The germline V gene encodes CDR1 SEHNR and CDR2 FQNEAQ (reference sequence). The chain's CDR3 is CASSFSRSGNSPLHF.

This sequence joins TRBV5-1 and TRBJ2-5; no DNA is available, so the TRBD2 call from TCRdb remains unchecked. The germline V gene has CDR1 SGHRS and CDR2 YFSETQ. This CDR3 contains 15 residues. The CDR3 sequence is CASSLDKEGQETQYF.

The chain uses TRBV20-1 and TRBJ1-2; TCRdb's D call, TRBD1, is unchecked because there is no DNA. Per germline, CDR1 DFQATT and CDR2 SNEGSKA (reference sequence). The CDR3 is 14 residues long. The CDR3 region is CSAREARDDYGYTF.

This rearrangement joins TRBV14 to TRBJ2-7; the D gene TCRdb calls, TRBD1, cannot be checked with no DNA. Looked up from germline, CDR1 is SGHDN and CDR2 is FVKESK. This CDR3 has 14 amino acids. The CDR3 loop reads CASSQTGASYEQYF.

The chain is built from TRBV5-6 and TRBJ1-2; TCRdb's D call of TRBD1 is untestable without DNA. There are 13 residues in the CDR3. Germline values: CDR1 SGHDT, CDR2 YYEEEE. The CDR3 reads CASRKGQHYGYTF.

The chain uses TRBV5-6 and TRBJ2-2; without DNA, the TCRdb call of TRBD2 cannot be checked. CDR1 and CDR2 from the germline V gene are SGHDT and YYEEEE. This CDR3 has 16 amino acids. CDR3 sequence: CASSLLLASPTGELFF.

The CDR3 is CASSFQGAPYEQYF. J is TRBJ2-7 and V is TRBV27; TCRdb calls TRBD1, which cannot be checked without DNA. CDR3 length: 14 amino acids. The germline V gene encodes CDR1 MNHEY and CDR2 SMNVEV (reference sequence).

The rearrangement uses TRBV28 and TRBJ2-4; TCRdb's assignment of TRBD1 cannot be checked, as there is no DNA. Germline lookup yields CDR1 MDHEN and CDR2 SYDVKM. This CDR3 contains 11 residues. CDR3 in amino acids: CAIGREDIQYF.

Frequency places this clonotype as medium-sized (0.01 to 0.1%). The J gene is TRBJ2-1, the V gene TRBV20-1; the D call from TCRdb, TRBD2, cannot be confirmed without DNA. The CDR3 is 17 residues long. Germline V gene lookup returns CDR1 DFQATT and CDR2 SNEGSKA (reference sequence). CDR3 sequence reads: CSAEPFSGRPSYNEQFF.

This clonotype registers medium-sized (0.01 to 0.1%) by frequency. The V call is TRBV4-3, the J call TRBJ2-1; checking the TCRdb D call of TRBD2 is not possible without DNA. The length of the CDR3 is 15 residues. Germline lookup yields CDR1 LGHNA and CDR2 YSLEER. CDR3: CASSQGSGSFNEQFF.

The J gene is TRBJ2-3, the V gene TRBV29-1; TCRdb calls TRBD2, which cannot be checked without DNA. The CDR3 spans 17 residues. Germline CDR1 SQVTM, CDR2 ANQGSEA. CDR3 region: CSVEGRLAGKGADTQYF.

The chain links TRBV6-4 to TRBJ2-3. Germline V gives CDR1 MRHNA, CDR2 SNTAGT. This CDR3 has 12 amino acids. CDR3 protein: CASSDATDTQYF.

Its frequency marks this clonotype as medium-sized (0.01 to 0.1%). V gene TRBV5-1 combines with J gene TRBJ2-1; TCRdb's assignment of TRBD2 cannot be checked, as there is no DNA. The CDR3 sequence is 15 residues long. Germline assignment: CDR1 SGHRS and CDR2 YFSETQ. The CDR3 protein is CASSFGGRALDEQFF.

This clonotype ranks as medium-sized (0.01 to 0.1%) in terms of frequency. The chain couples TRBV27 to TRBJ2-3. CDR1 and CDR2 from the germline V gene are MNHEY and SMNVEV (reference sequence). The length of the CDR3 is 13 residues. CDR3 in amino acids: CASSLVGTYTQYF.

The CDR3 loop reads CRIFSDYEQYF. J is TRBJ2-7 and V is TRBV29-1. The CDR3 length is 11 residues. Germline values: CDR1 SQVTM, CDR2 ANQGSEA.

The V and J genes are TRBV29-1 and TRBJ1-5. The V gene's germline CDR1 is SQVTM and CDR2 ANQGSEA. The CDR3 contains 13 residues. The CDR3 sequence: CSVESGGDQPQHF.

The CDR3 here is CSVFSGLSYEQYF. This chain joins TRBV29-1 and TRBJ2-7; the D call of TRBD2 rests on TCRdb alone, since no DNA is present to check it. The CDR3 spans 13 residues. The V gene's germline CDR1 is SQVTM and CDR2 ANQGSEA.

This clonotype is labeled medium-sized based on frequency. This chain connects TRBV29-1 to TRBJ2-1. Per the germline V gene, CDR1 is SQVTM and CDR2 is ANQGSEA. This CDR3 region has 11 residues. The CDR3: CSVGGSSEQFF.

The CDR3 region is CSIKEGGNTEAFF. This chain connects TRBV29-1 to TRBJ1-1. The CDR3 has 13 amino acids. Germline V gene lookup returns CDR1 SQVTM and CDR2 ANQGSEA. Complete variable domain (other parts from reference TRBV29-1 and TRBJ1-1): SAVISQKPSRDICQRGTSLTIQCQVDSQVTMMFWYRQQPGQSLTLIATANQGSEATYESGFVIDKFPISRPNLTFSTLTVSNMSPEDSSIYLCSIKEGGNTEAFFGQGTRLTVV.

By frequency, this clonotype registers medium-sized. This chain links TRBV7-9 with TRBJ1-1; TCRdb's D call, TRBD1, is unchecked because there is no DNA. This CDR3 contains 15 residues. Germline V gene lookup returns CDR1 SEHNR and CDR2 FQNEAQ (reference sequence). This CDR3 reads CASSSPRGADTEAFF.

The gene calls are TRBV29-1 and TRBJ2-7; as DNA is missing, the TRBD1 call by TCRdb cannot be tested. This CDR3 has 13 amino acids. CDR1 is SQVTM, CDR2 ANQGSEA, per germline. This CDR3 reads CSVEGHQSYEQYF.

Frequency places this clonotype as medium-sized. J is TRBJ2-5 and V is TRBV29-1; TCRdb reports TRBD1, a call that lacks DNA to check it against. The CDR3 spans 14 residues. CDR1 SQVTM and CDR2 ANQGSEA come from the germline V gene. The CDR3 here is CSVEIAGGGETQYF. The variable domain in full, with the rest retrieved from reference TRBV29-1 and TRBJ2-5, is SAVISQKPSRDICQRGTSLTIQCQVDSQVTMMFWYRQQPGQSLTLIATANQGSEATYESGFVIDKFPISRPNLTFSTLTVSNMSPEDSSIYLCSVEIAGGGETQYFGPGTRLLVL.